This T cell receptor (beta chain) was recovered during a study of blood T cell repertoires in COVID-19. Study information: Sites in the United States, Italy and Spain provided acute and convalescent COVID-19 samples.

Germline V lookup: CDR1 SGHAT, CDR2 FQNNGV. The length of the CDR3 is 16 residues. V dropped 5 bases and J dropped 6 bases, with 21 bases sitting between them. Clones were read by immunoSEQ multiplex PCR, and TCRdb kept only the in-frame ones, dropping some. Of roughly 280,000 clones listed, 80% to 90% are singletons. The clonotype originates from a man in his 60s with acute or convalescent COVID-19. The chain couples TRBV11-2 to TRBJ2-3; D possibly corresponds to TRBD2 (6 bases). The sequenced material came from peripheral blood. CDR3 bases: TGTGCCAGCAGCACCAAGGACCGCCTCCGGGGGGATACGCAGTATTTT. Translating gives CASSTKDRLRGDTQYF.